This T cell receptor (beta chain) appears in the sequencing data of a study of Graves' ophthalmopathy and Graves' hyperthyroidism. Study-wide findings and caveats: Blood was where most expanded thyroid clonotypes above 0.001 frequency also turned up.

This clonotype was observed a handful of times. No antigen is known for it. Amplified TCR beta CDR3 regions were obtained using RNA transcripts as template. Second-round multiplex PCR came after first-round RT-PCR with HTBI primers. From the multiplex PCR reads, TCRdb called clonotypes with MiXCR, one entry per CDR3 protein. The sample has about 620,000 distinct CDR3 sequences, 22% seen once. The sample was peripheral blood. This TCR was sampled from a woman aged 18-29 years with stable Graves' hyperthyroidism. Some clones in this sample may be carry-over from other donors' samples.

CDR3: CASSFGAGDIQYF. The CDR3, as DNA: TGTGCCAGCAGTTTCGGGGCTGGGGACATTCAGTACTTC. This chain links TRBV12-3 or TRBV12-4 with TRBJ2-4; D may match TRBD1 or TRBD2 (5 bases each). V gave up 3 bases and J gave up 8 bases, with 11 bases separating them. This CDR3 region has 13 residues.